These 20 T cell receptor beta chains came from one sample sequenced in a study of shared T cell receptors in the human thymus. The method was immunoSEQ multiplex PCR; TCRdb's version includes in-frame clones alone and lacks a portion of them. The sample has hundreds of thousands of clones, about 89% seen once. The sample was also reused in another study, on human thymus T cells.

Sequencing was carried out using thymocytes. The origin of the receptors is a boy younger than two with a congenital heart defect.

The CDR3 DNA is TGTGCCAGCAGTGAGCAGGGGGTGAACACTGAAGCTTTCTTT. Its protein product is CASSEQGVNTEAFF. The V and J genes are TRBV6-1 and TRBJ1-1; 7 nucleotides line up with TRBD1. The CDR3 is made up of 14 amino acids. CDR1 is MNHNS and CDR2 is SASEGT in the germline V gene. Trimming at V came to 3 bases and at J to 0 bases, leaving 1 base not matched to a gene.

The genes are TRBV7-2 and TRBJ2-7; a weak D match, TRBD2 (6 bases). This CDR3 has 13 residues. Trimming removed 5 bases at V and 3 bases at J, with 11 bases between. From germline, CDR1 is SGHTA and CDR2 FQGNSA. CDR3 DNA: TGTGCCAGCAGCCGGGACTCCAACTACGAGCAGTACTTC. Protein product: CASSRDSNYEQYF.

V is TRBV5-1 and J is TRBJ1-1; 8 bases line up with TRBD1. The CDR3 is 13 amino acids. Trimming at V came to 8 bases and at J to 7 bases, leaving 10 bases not matched to a gene. Germline V lookup: CDR1 SGHRS, CDR2 YFSETQ. Here the CDR3 reads CARMIDRGIEAFF. CDR3 DNA sequence: TGCGCCAGAATGATCGACAGGGGAATTGAAGCTTTCTTT.

In its sample, this clone was seen once. The chain uses TRBV14 and TRBJ1-1; maybe TRBD1 (6 bases). V lost 0 bases, J lost 1 base, and 12 bases lay in between. Germline lookup yields CDR1 SGHDN and CDR2 FVKESK. This CDR3 has 16 amino acids. CDR3 nucleotide sequence: TGTGCCAGCAGCCAAGATATAGGGGGACCGAACACTGAAGCTTTCTTT. This encodes CASSQDIGGPNTEAFF.

The rearrangement joins TRBV14 to TRBJ2-1, with 7 bases lining up with TRBD2. V was clipped by 4 bases and J by 5 bases; unmatched bases: 5. The germline CDR1 and CDR2 sequences are SGHDN and FVKESK. This CDR3 region has 14 residues. The CDR3 DNA reads as TGTGCCAGCAGCCCCCGGGACTATAACAATGAGCAGTTCTTC. Translating it yields CASSPRDYNNEQFF.

The chain employs TRBV25-1 and TRBJ2-1, with D maybe TRBD2 (5 bases). Germline CDR1 and CDR2: MGHDK and SYGVNS. V was trimmed by 3 bases and J by 4 bases, leaving 13 bases between them. This CDR3 is built from 15 residues. The CDR3: CASSDYGVLYNEQFF. The CDR3 bases are TGTGCCAGCAGTGATTACGGGGTACTATACAATGAGCAGTTCTTC.

The chain joins TRBV27 to TRBJ1-4, with 9 nucleotides matching TRBD1. CDR3 length: 17 residues. The germline CDR1 and CDR2 sequences are MNHEY and SMNVEV (reference sequence). V was clipped by 5 bases and J by 6 bases; unmatched bases: 13. The CDR3 DNA reads TGTGCCAGCAGTCCGATAGAGGGGACAGGGTATGATGAAAAACTGTTTTTT. Amino acids: CASSPIEGTGYDEKLFF.

The rearrangement uses TRBV6-6 and TRBJ2-4, with D perhaps TRBD1 (5 bases). CDR1 MNHNY and CDR2 SVGAGI come from the germline V gene (reference sequence). This CDR3 region has 16 residues. V lost 0 bases and J 1 base, leaving 10 bases between the germline ends. The CDR3, as DNA: TGTGCCAGCAGTTACTCAGGGGTAGGGGCCAAAAACATTCAGTACTTC. Its protein is CASSYSGVGAKNIQYF.

This rearrangement joins TRBV18 to TRBJ2-1, with a possible D match to TRBD2 (5 bases). The CDR3 totals 15 residues. V lost 3 bases, J lost 4 bases, and 13 bases lay in between. Germline V gives CDR1 KGHSH, CDR2 LQKENI. In nucleotides, the CDR3 is TGTGCCAGCTCACCCCGGGGAGAGGGTTACAATGAGCAGTTCTTC. Residues: CASSPRGEGYNEQFF. The whole variable domain, remainder taken from reference TRBV18 and TRBJ2-1, is NAGVMQNPRHLVRRRGQEARLRCSPMKGHSHVYWYRQLPEEGLKFMVYLQKENIIDESGMPKERFSAEFPKEGPSILRIQQVVRGDSAAYFCASSPRGEGYNEQFFGPGTRLTVL.

V and J are TRBV19 and TRBJ2-1; 8 nucleotides line up with TRBD2. Germline CDR1 and CDR2: LNHDA and SQIVND (reference sequence). Trimming at V came to 2 bases and at J to 5 bases, leaving 11 bases not matched to a gene. There are 17 residues in the CDR3. In nucleotides, the CDR3 is TGTGCCAGTAGTATACGGGGAGCGGGAGACTTGCACAATGAGCAGTTCTTC. Residues: CASSIRGAGDLHNEQFF.

This chain uses TRBV7-2 with TRBJ2-2; 7 bases are a match to TRBD2. The CDR3 covers 17 residues. In germline, CDR1 is SGHTA, CDR2 FQGNSA. V was pared by 1 base and J by 3 bases, with 8 bases of the junction left unmatched. This CDR3 is CASSLVGGEADTGELFF. The CDR3 bases are TGTGCCAGCAGCTTAGTGGGGGGGGAAGCGGACACCGGGGAGCTGTTTTTT.

The chain is built from TRBV6-5 and TRBJ2-2, with 7 bases lining up with TRBD2. Trimming took 2 bases from V and 4 from J; bases not matched to a gene: 4. CDR1 is MNHEY, CDR2 SVGAGI, per germline. This CDR3 has 15 amino acids. For the CDR3, the DNA is TGTGCCAGCAGTTACGTGCGGGGGACCACCGGGGAGCTGTTTTTT. The encoded protein is CASSYVRGTTGELFF.

The rearrangement uses TRBV6-1 and TRBJ2-7; 13 bases fit TRBD2. Losses at the gene ends were 4 bases for V and 0 bases for J; bases not matched to a gene: 3. Germline V gives CDR1 MNHNS, CDR2 SASEGT. The CDR3 length is 16 residues. The CDR3 protein is CASSVGLAGLSYEQYF. The DNA for the CDR3 is TGTGCCAGCAGTGTGGGACTAGCGGGGCTCTCCTACGAGCAGTACTTC.

The rearrangement uses TRBV27 and TRBJ2-7, with 13 bases aligning to TRBD2. The CDR3 totals 15 residues. V was clipped by 6 bases and J by 5 bases; unmatched bases: 7. Germline V CDR1 and CDR2: MNHEY, SMNVEV (reference sequence). Written as DNA, the CDR3 is TGTGCCAGCAGCCCAACTAGCGGGAGGGCCAACGAGCAGTACTTC. Protein sequence: CASSPTSGRANEQYF.

V and J are TRBV29-1 and TRBJ2-5, with 9 bases fitting TRBD2. Germline lookup yields CDR1 SQVTM and CDR2 ANQGSEA. Germline trimming cut 4 bases from V and 5 bases from J; bases unmatched to any gene: 8. This CDR3 has 14 amino acids. The DNA of the CDR3 is TGCAGCGTTGTAGGCGGGAGGGTAGGGGAGACCCAGTACTTC. Translating gives CSVVGGRVGETQYF. Filled out from reference TRBV29-1 and TRBJ2-5, the complete variable domain reads SAVISQKPSRDICQRGTSLTIQCQVDSQVTMMFWYRQQPGQSLTLIATANQGSEATYESGFVIDKFPISRPNLTFSTLTVSNMSPEDSSIYLCSVVGGRVGETQYFGPGTRLLVL.

V is TRBV27 and J is TRBJ1-1; 7 bases match TRBD1. The trim removed 5 bases at V and 1 base at J, leaving 16 bases unmatched. Germline CDR1 MNHEY, CDR2 SMNVEV (reference sequence). The CDR3 extends over 18 amino acids. The CDR3 bases are TGTGCCAGCAGTATCCTGAGGACAGGACCCGTTGAGAACACTGAAGCTTTCTTT. Encoded protein: CASSILRTGPVENTEAFF.

The chain has TRBV5-1 and TRBJ1-1; unclear D gene. Trimming removed 2 bases from V and 1 base from J, with 15 bases in between. Per germline, CDR1 SGHRS and CDR2 YFSETQ. The CDR3 is made up of 16 amino acids. The CDR3: CASSLGRELPNTEAFF. The CDR3 nucleotides are TGCGCCAGCAGCTTAGGACGGGAACTCCCGAACACTGAAGCTTTCTTT.

The V gene is TRBV4-1, the J gene TRBJ2-3, with 10 positions matching TRBD2. The germline V gene has CDR1 MGHRA and CDR2 YSYEKL. This CDR3 contains 15 residues. With 5 bases clipped from V and 0 bases from J, the junction kept 2 bases outside the gene matches. The CDR3, as DNA: TGCGCCAGCAGCGGACTAGCGGAAAGCACAGATACGCAGTATTTT. Protein sequence: CASSGLAESTDTQYF.

The rearrangement links TRBV5-1 to TRBJ1-4; possibly TRBD1 for D (6 bases). This CDR3 is 15 amino acids long. Germline CDR1 is SGHRS and CDR2 is YFSETQ. V was pared by 6 bases and J by 0 bases, with 12 bases between. CDR3 sequence: CASTQTGPTNEKLFF. The CDR3 region has the DNA TGCGCCAGCACCCAGACAGGCCCAACTAATGAAAAACTGTTTTTT.

The chain couples TRBV4-3 to TRBJ1-2; D is undetermined. Germline V gene sequence: CDR1 LGHNA, CDR2 YSLEER. V dropped 0 bases and J dropped 3 bases, with 11 bases sitting between them. The CDR3 loop spans 15 amino acids. CDR3 DNA: TGCGCCAGCAGCCAAGATCGTCAGGTGTACTATGGCTACACCTTC. This translates into CASSQDRQVYYGYTF.